This entry lists 21 T cell receptor beta chains sequenced from one sample in a study of human T cells and chemical hapten exposure. Time point reported: healthy volunteer bleed at 2 weeks. The total RNA was obtained from whole blood that was not fractionated. MiXCR, run by TCRdb on the RACE reads, gives a single entry per CDR3 protein. Of tens of thousands of distinct CDR3 sequences in the sample, about 4.5% were seen once. Sequencing was done on a sample of whole blood. Source of these receptors: a female donor in good health. Some clones in this sample may be carry-over from other donors' samples.

This clonotype was counted ten times or more. The chain uses TRBV12-3 or TRBV12-4 and TRBJ1-5, with TRBD1 identical over 8 bases. The V segment lost 4 bases and the J segment 7 bases; nucleotides outside the gene matches: 12. This CDR3 region has 16 residues. The CDR3 bases are TGTGCCAGCAGTTCCGGGACAGGAGGCGGATACCAGCCCCAGCATTTT. It translates to CASSSGTGGGYQPQHF.

The sample holds many counts of this clonotype. The gene calls are TRBV6-2 or TRBV6-3 and TRBJ1-1; tentatively, D is TRBD1 (5 bases). Germline V lookup: CDR1 MNHEY, CDR2 SVGEGT. CDR3 size: 14 residues. The V gene lost 2 bases and the J gene lost 7 bases, with 14 bases spanning the gap. CDR3 bases: TGTGCCAGCAGTTACAATGAGGGGTTGGGTGAAGCTTTCTTT. Translation: CASSYNEGLGEAFF.

There are many counts of this clonotype. V and J are TRBV7-2 and TRBJ2-1, with D possibly matching TRBD2 (6 bases). Deletions cut 3 bases from V and 2 bases from J, with 11 bases between. The CDR3 consists of 15 residues. CDR1 SGHTA and CDR2 FQGNSA come from the germline V gene. Here the CDR3 reads CASSFGTLAYNEQFF. The DNA of the CDR3 is TGTGCCAGCAGCTTTGGGACTTTAGCCTACAATGAGCAGTTCTTC.

This clonotype was found many times. The chain employs TRBV7-2 and TRBJ2-3; D gene ambiguous. The CDR3 consists of 13 residues. Per germline, CDR1 SGHTA and CDR2 FQGNSA. Trimming stripped 4 bases from V and 1 base from J, with 6 bases between. As DNA, the CDR3 is TGTGCCAGCAGCTCGGTCGGCACAGATACGCAGTATTTT. Its translation is CASSSVGTDTQYF.

This clonotype has at least ten counts. The V and J genes are TRBV7-2 and TRBJ1-1; 7 bases match TRBD1. Looked up from germline, CDR1 is SGHTA and CDR2 is FQGNSA. With 7 bases clipped from V and 1 base from J, the junction kept 9 bases outside the gene matches. The CDR3 is 15 amino acids. This CDR3 is CASKKEYRGNTEAFF. The CDR3 DNA reads as TGTGCCAGCAAAAAAGAATACAGGGGGAACACTGAAGCTTTCTTT.

This chain uses TRBV27 with TRBJ1-5, with a tentative D call TRBD1 (5 bases). This CDR3 spans 14 amino acids. Trimming cost V 5 bases and J 5 bases, with 13 bases left between them. Looked up from germline, CDR1 is MNHEY and CDR2 is SMNVEV (reference sequence). The CDR3 region has the DNA TGTGCCAGCAGTCCAGGGAGGAGCGATCAGCCCCAGCATTTT. Translating it yields CASSPGRSDQPQHF.

The table lists this clonotype with many counts. This rearrangement joins TRBV12-3 or TRBV12-4 to TRBJ1-1, with 7 nucleotides matching TRBD1. This CDR3 is 14 amino acids long. The ends lost 7 bases at V and 4 bases at J; junction bases unmatched: 9. As DNA, the CDR3 is TGTGCCAGCAACCCGACAGGGTTGGGCACTGAAGCTTTCTTT. This translates into CASNPTGLGTEAFF.

For the CDR3, the DNA is TGTGCCAGCAGTTACTCCGAATACGAGCAGTACTTC. This encodes CASSYSEYEQYF. This chain connects TRBV7-2 to TRBJ2-7, with no clear D. The CDR3 has 12 amino acids. The germline CDR1 and CDR2 sequences are SGHTA and FQGNSA. V lost 6 bases to trimming and J lost 4 bases, with 10 bases between them. Based on the CDR3 plus reference TRBV7-2 and TRBJ2-7, the full variable domain is GAGVSQSPSNKVTEKGKDVELRCDPISGHTALYWYRQSLGQGLEFLIYFQGNSAPDKSGLPSDRFSAERTGGSVSTLTIQRTQQEDSAVYLCASSYSEYEQYFGPGTRLTVT.

This clonotype was counted at least ten times. The chain recombines TRBV11-2 with TRBJ2-1, with 11 positions matching TRBD2. Germline values: CDR1 SGHAT, CDR2 FQNNGV. The CDR3 sequence is 17 residues long. The V segment lost 1 base and the J segment 8 bases; nucleotides outside the gene matches: 10. The DNA of the CDR3 is TGTGCCAGCAGCTTAGTCCCCCTAGCGGGGGGAGGCGATGAGCAGTTCTTC. It specifies CASSLVPLAGGGDEQFF.

In this sample, this clonotype turned up many times. The chain joins TRBV7-2 to TRBJ1-6; 7 nucleotides align to TRBD1. CDR3 length: 15 amino acids. After removal of 4 bases from V and 7 bases from J, the junction contained 7 bases not matched to a gene. CDR1 and CDR2 from the germline V gene are SGHTA and FQGNSA. In nucleotides, the CDR3 is TGTGCCAGCAGCTATTATACAGGGGTCAATTCACCCCTCCACTTT. Its translation is CASSYYTGVNSPLHF.

This clonotype was recorded at least ten times. The chain couples TRBV5-5 to TRBJ1-2, with 9 bases fitting TRBD1. Trimming removed 3 bases from V and 3 bases from J; junction bases left unmatched: 15. The germline V gene has CDR1 SGHKS and CDR2 YYEKEE (reference sequence). The CDR3 covers 18 residues. The CDR3: CASSYPSQGQGGHYGYTF. The CDR3 DNA follows: TGTGCCAGCAGCTACCCGAGCCAGGGACAGGGCGGACACTATGGCTACACCTTC.

In this sample, this clonotype turned up a few times. This chain connects TRBV2 to TRBJ1-4; the match to TRBD1 covers 9 bases. Germline assignment: CDR1 SNHLY and CDR2 FYNNEI. With 7 bases clipped from V and 6 bases from J, the junction kept 9 bases outside the gene matches. This CDR3 comprises 15 residues. The DNA for the CDR3 is TGTGCCAGCAAGGTACAGGGGGCAGTAGATGAAAAACTGTTTTTT. This encodes CASKVQGAVDEKLFF.

The chain has TRBV6-1 and TRBJ1-5; possibly TRBD1 for D (5 bases). Germline V gives CDR1 MNHNS, CDR2 SASEGT. The V end lost 5 bases, the J end lost 5 bases, and 13 bases lay between the germline ends. CDR3 length: 14 residues. CDR3 loop: CASSTDRAYQPQHF. The DNA for the CDR3 is TGTGCCAGCAGTACCGACAGAGCTTATCAGCCCCAGCATTTT.

The sample holds many counts of this clonotype. The chain employs TRBV12-3 or TRBV12-4 and TRBJ1-5, with D tentatively TRBD1 (5 bases). V was shortened by 5 bases and J by 5 bases, with 16 bases between the two germline ends. The CDR3 sequence is 15 residues long. CDR3 sequence (DNA): TGTGCCAGCAGTCCAGCCGGGGCGAGTCATCAGCCCCAGCATTTT. This codes for CASSPAGASHQPQHF.

This clonotype came up many times. This chain joins TRBV7-6 and TRBJ2-3; 10 nucleotides line up with TRBD1. CDR3 size: 16 residues. Unmatched junction bases numbered 4, after V lost 0 bases and J lost 4 bases. In germline, CDR1 is SGHVS, CDR2 FNYEAQ. DNA of the CDR3: TGTGCCAGCAGCTTAGCTGTGGGACAGGGGCCAGATACGCAGTATTTT. Its translation: CASSLAVGQGPDTQYF.

This clonotype occurred a few times. The V gene is TRBV23-1, the J gene TRBJ2-7, with 7 positions matching TRBD2. TRBV23-1 is known as an ORF, though its function is uncertain. This CDR3 has 14 residues. J gave up 3 bases and V 7 bases, and 9 bases lay outside the gene matches. CDR3 amino acids: CASKVRAGDYEQYF. The CDR3 DNA reads as TGCGCCAGCAAAGTGAGGGCGGGGGACTACGAGCAGTACTTC.

The sample holds many counts of this clonotype. V is TRBV12-3 or TRBV12-4 and J is TRBJ1-5, with D unclear. V gave up 6 bases and J gave up 2 bases, with 17 bases separating them. The CDR3 runs 16 residues. CDR3 DNA sequence: TGTGCCAGCAGCGGACGCGGGGATTTCGGCAATCAGCCCCAGCATTTT. Residues: CASSGRGDFGNQPQHF.

This clonotype has at least ten counts. The V call is TRBV20-1, the J call TRBJ1-4; 9 positions match TRBD1. The CDR3 sequence is 16 residues long. V shed 3 bases and J 3 bases; nucleotides not matched to a gene: 8. Per germline, CDR1 DFQATT and CDR2 SNEGSKA (reference sequence). The CDR3 DNA follows: TGCAGTGCTAGGAGCCTCCGGGACAGGGCTAATGAAAAACTGTTTTTT. It translates to CSARSLRDRANEKLFF.

The sample holds many counts of this clonotype. The chain recombines TRBV11-2 with TRBJ1-6; the D is unclear. V was pared by 5 bases and J by 0 bases, with 17 bases between. The CDR3 has 18 residues. Germline V gene lookup returns CDR1 SGHAT and CDR2 FQNNGV. CDR3 nucleotide sequence: TGTGCCAGCAGCCACGACCTAGATCCCAGCTCCTATAATTCACCCCTCCACTTT. This codes for CASSHDLDPSSYNSPLHF.

This clonotype was counted at least ten times. The chain recombines TRBV7-9 with TRBJ1-5; a possible D gene is TRBD1 (5 bases). Germline CDR1 reads SEHNR; CDR2 reads FQNEAQ (reference sequence). The CDR3 has 17 residues. Trimming took 4 bases from V and 1 from J, leaving 17 bases between them. CDR3 sequence reads: CASSSIGGNGSNQPQHF. CDR3 nucleotides: TGTGCCAGCAGCTCAATTGGGGGAAACGGGAGCAATCAGCCCCAGCATTTT.

This clonotype has a count of ten or more. The V call is TRBV6-1, the J call TRBJ1-6, with a possible D match to TRBD1 (6 bases). Germline V gene lookup returns CDR1 MNHNS and CDR2 SASEGT. The CDR3 consists of 16 residues. The V end was cut by 8 bases, the J end by 11 bases, with 25 bases between. The CDR3 loop is CASGAPTAGEVAPLHF. CDR3 coding DNA: TGTGCCAGCGGGGCCCCCACGGCAGGGGAAGTCGCACCCCTCCACTTT.